Sequencing of this TCR beta chain was carried out in a study of regulatory T cells in long-lasting Graves disease. Study-level information: Antithyroid drug use was under 3 months in newly diagnosed Graves' patients.

This clonotype occurred many times. Its antigen is as yet unknown. Investigators prepared the TCR beta libraries by applying iRepertoire HTBI primers and Arm-PCR of CDR3 regions. A single record per CDR3 protein comes from TCRdb applying MiXCR to the multiplex PCR reads. The sample comprises hundreds of thousands of distinct CDR3 sequences, 14% to 15% of which are singletons, and about 8.2% rests with the top ten. Study-wide results and limits: Gene preferences differed: TRBV28, TRBJ1-2, TRBJ2-5 in persistent cases.

Time point here: newly diagnosed GD, antithyroid drugs for less than 3 months. The TCR library was prepared using RNA isolated from PBMCs. The CDR3 has 17 amino acids. V lost 3 bases to trimming and J lost 5 bases; unmatched junction nucleotides: 15. The same sample was also studied in work on T cells in Graves' hyperthyroidism and ophthalmopathy. As that report states: HTBI primers were used for first-round RT-PCR of the TCR CDR3. Ophthalmopathy was distinguished from stable hyperthyroidism by 13 V-J signatures.

Sequencing was performed on peripheral blood mononuclear cells (PBMCs), taken at new diagnosis, from a patient treated with antithyroid drugs. This chain links TRBV12-3 or TRBV12-4 with TRBJ1-1, with 7 bases aligning to TRBD1. This TCR derives from a middle-aged woman with Graves disease. The CDR3 DNA reads TGTGCCAGCAGTTTTTGGATGGGACAGCCAAGGGGGACTGAAGCTTTCTTT. This encodes CASSFWMGQPRGTEAFF.